Each of the 10 T cell receptor beta chains below was sequenced from the same sample in a study of shared clonotypes between healthy human individuals. The method was immunoSEQ multiplex PCR; TCRdb's version includes in-frame clones alone and lacks a portion of them. The sample has around 320,000 clones; roughly 87% are singletons. The sequencing sample was made of memory CD8+ T cells sorted from blood. Sample subset: CD45RO+ cells pooled with CCR7-negative TemRA cells. These receptors all stem from a man aged 18 to 30 in good health.

Concerning this clone itself: This sequence may be a read error, since a much larger clone differs from it by one base. The rearrangement links TRBV5-6 to TRBJ2-3, with no clear D. Germline CDR1 and CDR2: SGHDT and YYEEEE. V shed 0 bases and J shed 1 base, with 3 bases lying between them. This CDR3 spans 13 amino acids. The chain's CDR3 is CASSLGGTDTQYF. The CDR3 DNA is TGTGCCAGCAGCTTGGGGGGCACAGATACGCAGTATTTT.

This clone came up once. This CDR3 is also generated by other DNA sequences in the sample. J is TRBJ2-7 and V is TRBV28; 9 bases map to TRBD1. Germline V gene lookup returns CDR1 MDHEN and CDR2 SYDVKM. V lost 6 bases and J lost 2; bases outside the gene matches: 5. The CDR3 length is 14 residues. The CDR3 DNA is TGTGCCAGCAGCCCGCGGGACAGGGCCTACGAGCAGTACTTC. It yields the protein CASSPRDRAYEQYF.

V and J are TRBV7-6 and TRBJ2-3, with D tentatively TRBD1 or TRBD2 (5 bases each). V lost 5 bases to trimming and J lost 2 bases, with 17 bases between them. This CDR3 has 16 residues. Germline V gene sequence: CDR1 SGHVS, CDR2 FNYEAQ. The CDR3 DNA sequence: TGTGCCAGCAGCCCGTGGGGGAGCTCCGACACAGATACGCAGTATTTT. It specifies CASSPWGSSDTDTQYF.

The rearrangement uses TRBV4-1 and TRBJ2-7; unclear D gene. Germline assignment: CDR1 MGHRA and CDR2 YSYEKL. Trimming left V 0 bases short and J 3 bases short, with 18 bases between. The CDR3 sequence is 17 residues long. In DNA form, the CDR3 reads TGCGCCAGCAGCCAAGATATAGGTCCTAGAGCATACTACGAGCAGTACTTC. Its translation: CASSQDIGPRAYYEQYF.

This clone appeared once. The V call is TRBV18, the J call TRBJ1-2; TRBD1 matches 12 bases. The CDR3 has 15 residues. Germline CDR1 and CDR2: KGHSH and LQKENI. V shed 3 bases, J shed 8 bases, and the junction held 7 bases outside the gene matches. This CDR3 reads CASSPPGQGAFGYTF. The CDR3 DNA reads TGTGCCAGCTCACCCCCGGGACAGGGGGCTTTCGGCTACACCTTC. Complete variable domain (other parts from reference TRBV18 and TRBJ1-2): NAGVMQNPRHLVRRRGQEARLRCSPMKGHSHVYWYRQLPEEGLKFMVYLQKENIIDESGMPKERFSAEFPKEGPSILRIQQVVRGDSAAYFCASSPPGQGAFGYTFGSGTRLTVV.

The CDR3 is CASSPRKRLEEQYF. Written as DNA, the CDR3 is TGCGCCAGCAGCCCTCGGAAGAGGCTGGAAGAGCAGTACTTC. The chain recombines TRBV5-1 with TRBJ2-7; D gene ambiguous. Germline CDR1 is SGHRS and CDR2 is YFSETQ. This CDR3 has 14 residues. Trimming took off 4 bases at V and 7 bases at J, with 18 bases between the two ends.

This chain connects TRBV5-4 to TRBJ2-5, with 8 bases that match TRBD2. The CDR3 has 15 amino acids. The junction had 6 bases not matched to a gene; V was cut back by 3 bases and J by 2 bases. Germline assignment: CDR1 SGHNT and CDR2 YYREEE (reference sequence). CDR3 sequence reads: CASSSDLAGQETQYF. The CDR3 coding sequence is TGTGCCAGCAGCTCTGACTTAGCGGGACAAGAGACCCAGTACTTC.

This rearrangement joins TRBV29-1 to TRBJ2-5; 8 bases are a match to TRBD2. The CDR3 sequence is 14 residues long. J was trimmed by 2 bases and V by 2 bases; bases with no gene match: 4. CDR1 is SQVTM and CDR2 is ANQGSEA in the germline V gene. The CDR3 here is CSVEIAGKQETQYF. The CDR3 DNA is TGCAGCGTTGAAATAGCGGGGAAACAAGAGACCCAGTACTTC.

This chain connects TRBV20-1 to TRBJ1-6; D unclear. Germline V gene sequence: CDR1 DFQATT, CDR2 SNEGSKA (reference sequence). Deletions cut 5 bases from V and 11 bases from J, with 4 bases between. The CDR3 has 9 residues. Here the CDR3 reads CSAAPPLHF. DNA of the CDR3: TGCAGTGCTGCGCCACCCCTCCACTTT.

This chain's CDR3 is CASRDSNQPQHF. The CDR3 DNA reads as TGTGCTAGTCGGGATAGCAATCAGCCCCAGCATTTT. The V and J genes are TRBV12-5 and TRBJ1-5; D ambiguous. The germline V gene encodes CDR1 LGHNT and CDR2 FRNRAP. The CDR3 runs 12 residues. V lost 8 bases to trimming and J lost 0 bases, with 5 bases between them.